The present T cell receptor beta chain was sequenced within a study of T cells in narcolepsy. Study at large: Enrolled donors included narcolepsy type 1 or type 2 patients and healthy controls. Study results and caveats: Some memory CD4+ repertoires had no autoreactive clone sequences.

With regard to this clone: What it binds is unknown.

The table came from immunoSEQ multiplex PCR; TCRdb's copy has only in-frame clones and leaves some out. There are around 30,000 clones in the sample; approximately 77% occur only once, and 2% to 2.5% lies in the top ten. The germline V gene has CDR1 MNHNY and CDR2 SVGAGI (reference sequence). V lost 2 bases to trimming and J lost 3 bases; unmatched junction nucleotides: 0. This CDR3 is built from 13 residues. The chain has TRBV6-6 and TRBJ2-7; 8 bases map to TRBD1. Sequenced sample: memory (CD45RA-) CD4+ T cells from blood. The clonotype comes from a human donor in good health. The CDR3 DNA sequence: TGTGCCAGCAGTTACGACAGGGGCTACGAGCAGTACTTC. The encoded protein is CASSYDRGYEQYF.